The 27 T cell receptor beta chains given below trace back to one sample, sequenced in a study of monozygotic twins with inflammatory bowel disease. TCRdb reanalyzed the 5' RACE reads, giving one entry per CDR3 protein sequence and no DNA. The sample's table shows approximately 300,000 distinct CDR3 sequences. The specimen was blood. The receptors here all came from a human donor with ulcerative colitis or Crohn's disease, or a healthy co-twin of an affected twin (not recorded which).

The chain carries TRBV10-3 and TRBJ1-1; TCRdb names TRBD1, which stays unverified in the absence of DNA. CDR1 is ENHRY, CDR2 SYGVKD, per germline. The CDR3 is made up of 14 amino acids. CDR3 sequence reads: CAISRDREHTEAFF.

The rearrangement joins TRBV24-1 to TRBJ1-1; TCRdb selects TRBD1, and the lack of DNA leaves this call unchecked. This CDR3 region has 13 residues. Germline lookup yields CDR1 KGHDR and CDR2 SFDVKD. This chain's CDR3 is CATSDNRVTEAFF.

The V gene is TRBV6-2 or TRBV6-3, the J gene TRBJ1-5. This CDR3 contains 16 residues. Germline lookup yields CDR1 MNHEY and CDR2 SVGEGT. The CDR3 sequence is CASSYSTEAGGQPQHF.

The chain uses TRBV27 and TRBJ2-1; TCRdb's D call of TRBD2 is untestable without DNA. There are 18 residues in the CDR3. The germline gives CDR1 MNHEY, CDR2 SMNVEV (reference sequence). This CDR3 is CASIPTRTSGIDNNEQFF.

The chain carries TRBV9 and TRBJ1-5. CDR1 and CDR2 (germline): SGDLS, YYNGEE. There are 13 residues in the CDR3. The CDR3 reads CASSPKSNQPQHF. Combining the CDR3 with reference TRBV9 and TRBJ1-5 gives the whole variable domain DSGVTQTPKHLITATGQRVTLRCSPRSGDLSVYWYQQSLDQGLQFLIQYYNGEERAKGNILERFSAQQFPDLHSELNLSSLELGDSALYFCASSPKSNQPQHFGDGTRLSIL.

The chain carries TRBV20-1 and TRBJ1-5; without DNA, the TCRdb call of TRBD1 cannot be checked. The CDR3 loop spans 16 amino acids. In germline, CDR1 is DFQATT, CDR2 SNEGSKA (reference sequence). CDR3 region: CSARERQGISNQPQHF.

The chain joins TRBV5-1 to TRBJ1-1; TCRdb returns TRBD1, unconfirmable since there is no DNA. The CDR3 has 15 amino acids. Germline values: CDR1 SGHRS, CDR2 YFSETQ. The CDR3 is CATADGTGSGTEAFF.

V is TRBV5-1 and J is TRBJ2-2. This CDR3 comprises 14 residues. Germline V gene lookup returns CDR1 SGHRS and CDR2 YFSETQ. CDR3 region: CASSLIVNTGELFF. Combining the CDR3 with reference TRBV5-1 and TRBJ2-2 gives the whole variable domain KAGVTQTPRYLIKTRGQQVTLSCSPISGHRSVSWYQQTPGQGLQFLFEYFSETQRNKGNFPGRFSGRQFSNSRSEMNVSTLELGDSALYLCASSLIVNTGELFFGEGSRLTVL.

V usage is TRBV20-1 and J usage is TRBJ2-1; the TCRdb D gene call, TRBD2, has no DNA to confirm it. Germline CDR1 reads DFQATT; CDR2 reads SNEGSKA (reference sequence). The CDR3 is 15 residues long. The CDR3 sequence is CSAREGAGVVDEQFF.

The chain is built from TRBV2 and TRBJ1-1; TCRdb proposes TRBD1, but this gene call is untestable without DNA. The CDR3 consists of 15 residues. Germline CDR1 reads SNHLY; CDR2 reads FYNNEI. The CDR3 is CASSEGRQGFTEAFF.

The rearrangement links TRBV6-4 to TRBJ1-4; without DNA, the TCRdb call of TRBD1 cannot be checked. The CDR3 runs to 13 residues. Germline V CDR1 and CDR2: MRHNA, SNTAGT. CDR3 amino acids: CASSPGSNEILFF.

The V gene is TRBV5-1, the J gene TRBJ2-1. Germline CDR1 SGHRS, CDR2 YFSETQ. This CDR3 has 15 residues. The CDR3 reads CASSLDGMRYNEQFF.

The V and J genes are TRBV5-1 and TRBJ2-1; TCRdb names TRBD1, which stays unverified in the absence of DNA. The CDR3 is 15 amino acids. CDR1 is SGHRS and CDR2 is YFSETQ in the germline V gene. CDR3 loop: CASSHSGTGVNEQFF.

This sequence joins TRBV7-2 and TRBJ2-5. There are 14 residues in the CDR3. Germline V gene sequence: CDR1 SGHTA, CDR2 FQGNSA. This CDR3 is CASTKPVIGETQYF.

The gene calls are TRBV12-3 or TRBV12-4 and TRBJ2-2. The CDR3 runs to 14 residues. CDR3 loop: CASPGTANTGELFF.

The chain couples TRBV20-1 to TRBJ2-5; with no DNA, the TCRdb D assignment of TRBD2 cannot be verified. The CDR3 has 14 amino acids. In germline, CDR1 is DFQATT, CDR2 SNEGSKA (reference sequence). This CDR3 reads CSAPDGRSKGTQYF.

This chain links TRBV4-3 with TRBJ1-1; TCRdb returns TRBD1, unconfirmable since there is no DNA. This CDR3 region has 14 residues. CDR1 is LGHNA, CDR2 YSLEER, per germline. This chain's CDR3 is CASSQHLTGTEAFF.

The CDR3 spells CASSFSRGYYEQYF. The J gene is TRBJ2-7, the V gene TRBV5-1; the D call of TRBD1 rests on TCRdb alone, since no DNA is present to check it. Germline V gene lookup returns CDR1 SGHRS and CDR2 YFSETQ. There are 14 residues in the CDR3.

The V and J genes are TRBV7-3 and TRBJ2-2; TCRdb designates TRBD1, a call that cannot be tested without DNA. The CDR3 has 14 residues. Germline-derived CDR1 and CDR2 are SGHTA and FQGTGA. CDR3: CATRPGHNTGELFF.

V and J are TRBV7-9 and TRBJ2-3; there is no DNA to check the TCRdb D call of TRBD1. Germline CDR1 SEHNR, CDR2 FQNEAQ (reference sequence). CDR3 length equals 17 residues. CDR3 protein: CASSPAVREEVADTQYF.

CDR3 amino acids: CASSPGTGRFRAEQYF. The chain combines TRBV12-3 or TRBV12-4 with TRBJ2-7; the TCRdb call, TRBD1, lacks DNA for checking. This CDR3 contains 16 residues.

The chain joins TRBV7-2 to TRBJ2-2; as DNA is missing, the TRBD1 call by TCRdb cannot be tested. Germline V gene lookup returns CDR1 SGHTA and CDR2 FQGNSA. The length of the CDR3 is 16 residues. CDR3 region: CASSRPRDRVTGELFF.

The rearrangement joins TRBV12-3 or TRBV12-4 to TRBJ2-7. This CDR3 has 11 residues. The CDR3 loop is CASAESYEQYF.

This chain's CDR3 is CASSLRQHPSAMHF. J is TRBJ2-7 and V is TRBV28; the D call of TRBD2 rests on TCRdb alone, since no DNA is present to check it. The germline V gene encodes CDR1 MDHEN and CDR2 SYDVKM. There are 14 residues in the CDR3.

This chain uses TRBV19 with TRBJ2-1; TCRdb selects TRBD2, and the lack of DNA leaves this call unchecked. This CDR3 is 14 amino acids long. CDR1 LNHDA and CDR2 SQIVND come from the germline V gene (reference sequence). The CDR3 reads CASSTVGGASEQFF.

The CDR3 spells CASSNSFGGGYNEQFF. The rearrangement links TRBV7-9 to TRBJ2-1; the D call from TCRdb, TRBD2, cannot be confirmed without DNA. The germline CDR1 and CDR2 sequences are SEHNR and FQNEAQ (reference sequence). The CDR3 runs 16 residues.

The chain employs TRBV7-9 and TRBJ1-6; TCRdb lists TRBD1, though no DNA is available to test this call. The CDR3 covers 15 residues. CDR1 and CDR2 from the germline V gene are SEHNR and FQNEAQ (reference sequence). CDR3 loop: CASSDAGLANSPLHF.